The 24 T cell receptor beta chains below all came from one sample that was sequenced in a study of T cell responses to AZD1222 COVID-19 vaccine. Profiled with immunoSEQ multiplex PCR; TCRdb holds only in-frame clones, not every one. This sample yields 150,000 or so clones, of which around 83% are seen a single time; around 4.3% belongs to the top ten. The specimen comprised peripheral blood, sampled on day 0 of MenACWY control vaccination. The receptor set was obtained from an adult in good health.

The J gene is TRBJ2-5, the V gene TRBV9, with 7 bases fitting TRBD1. The CDR3 is made up of 13 amino acids. The trim removed 7 bases at V and 4 bases at J, leaving 7 bases unmatched. Germline V gene lookup returns CDR1 SGDLS and CDR2 YYNGEE. CDR3: CASDPTGTETQYF. The CDR3, as DNA: TGTGCCAGCGACCCGACAGGGACAGAGACCCAGTACTTC.

The V gene is TRBV21-1, the J gene TRBJ1-6. TRBV21-1 is reported as a pseudogene. This CDR3 contains 17 residues. The CDR3 nucleotides read TGTGCCAGCAGCACAGGAGGGACAATATCAAGAGTATCACCCCTCCACTTT. The encoded protein is CASSTGGTISRVSPLHF.

This clone was detected only a few times. The gene calls are TRBV28 and TRBJ2-1; D may correspond to TRBD1 or TRBD2 (7 bases each). V lost 8 bases and J 7 bases, leaving 27 bases between the germline ends. The CDR3 contains 17 residues. Germline V gives CDR1 MDHEN, CDR2 SYDVKM. CDR3: CASSRGGQGSRRNEQFF. The CDR3 DNA is TGTGCCAGCTCCAGGGGGGGGCAGGGGTCGAGGAGGAATGAGCAGTTCTTC.

The chain is built from TRBV6-5 and TRBJ1-2, with 9 bases fitting TRBD1. The CDR3 totals 13 residues. The germline V gene has CDR1 MNHEY and CDR2 SVGAGI. J lost 6 bases, V lost 5 bases, and 4 bases had no gene match. The CDR3 DNA is TGTGCCAGCAGTAGGGACAGGGTCGATGGCTACACCTTC. Its protein product is CASSRDRVDGYTF.

The gene calls are TRBV12-5 and TRBJ2-2; possibly TRBD2 for D (6 bases). Germline V gene sequence: CDR1 LGHNT, CDR2 FRNRAP. The germline V and J ends were trimmed by 7 bases and 1 base, with 19 bases remaining between them. This CDR3 has 17 residues. The DNA for the CDR3 is TGTGCTAGTGCCCTCCCGGTTGGAGGGATGAACACCGGGGAGCTGTTTTTT. Translation: CASALPVGGMNTGELFF.

This rearrangement joins TRBV7-2 to TRBJ1-5, with D possibly matching TRBD1 (6 bases). Deletions cut 5 bases from V and 2 bases from J, with 13 bases between. This CDR3 comprises 15 residues. CDR1 and CDR2 (germline): SGHTA, FQGNSA. The CDR3 is CASSPGRGGNQPQHF. CDR3 bases: TGTGCCAGCAGCCCTGGCAGGGGCGGCAATCAGCCCCAGCATTTT. The complete variable domain, with remaining parts taken from reference TRBV7-2 and TRBJ1-5, reads GAGVSQSPSNKVTEKGKDVELRCDPISGHTALYWYRQSLGQGLEFLIYFQGNSAPDKSGLPSDRFSAERTGGSVSTLTIQRTQQEDSAVYLCASSPGRGGNQPQHFGDGTRLSIL.

The chain employs TRBV3-1 (or the pseudogene TRBV3-2) and TRBJ2-7, with D tentatively TRBD2 (5 bases). The germline CDR1 and CDR2 sequences are LGHDT and YNNKEL (reference sequence). The V end was cut by 7 bases, the J end by 1 base, with 11 bases between. The CDR3 length is 13 residues. CDR3 in amino acids: CASTRTGSYEQYF. DNA for the CDR3: TGTGCCAGCACCCGGACTGGTTCCTACGAGCAGTACTTC.

The V and J genes are TRBV27 and TRBJ2-7; D is perhaps TRBD2 (5 bases). V was shortened by 8 bases and J by 3 bases, with 14 bases between the two germline ends. Germline lookup yields CDR1 MNHEY and CDR2 SMNVEV (reference sequence). The CDR3 runs to 13 residues. The CDR3 loop is CASSLAQGYEQYF. Here the CDR3 DNA reads TGTGCCAGCTCGCTAGCACAAGGCTACGAGCAGTACTTC.

The J gene is TRBJ1-6, the V gene TRBV5-1; the D is unclear. Germline CDR1 reads SGHRS; CDR2 reads YFSETQ. The CDR3 is made up of 16 amino acids. V lost 4 bases and J 7 bases, leaving 18 bases between the germline ends. The CDR3 sequence is CASSPGRNLINSPLHF. CDR3 nucleotide sequence: TGCGCCAGCAGCCCTGGACGGAATTTAATCAATTCACCCCTCCACTTT.

The V gene is TRBV12-2, the J gene TRBJ2-7; TRBD1, as called in the table, went unchecked against the DNA. TRBV12-2 is an annotated pseudogene. The CDR3 has 18 amino acids. CDR3 bases: TGTGCAAGTCGCTTCAACCCCCGGACAGCACTTAGGGGCTACGAGCAGTACGTC. As protein: CASRFNPRTALRGYEQYV.

The J gene is TRBJ2-3, the V gene TRBV14; no clear D. Germline lookup yields CDR1 SGHDN and CDR2 FVKESK. The CDR3 has 13 residues. V was clipped by 4 bases and J by 6 bases, with 11 bases between them. The CDR3 coding sequence is TGTGCCAGCAGCCTCCTAATGCGGGATACGCAGTATTTT. Translated, it gives CASSLLMRDTQYF.

V usage is TRBV19 and J usage is TRBJ2-3, with 7 bases that match TRBD2. CDR3 length equals 14 residues. The V and J ends lost 5 bases and 1 base, in that order; junction bases with no gene match: 3. The germline CDR1 and CDR2 sequences are LNHDA and SQIVND (reference sequence). The CDR3 sequence: CASSFLAGTDTQYF. The CDR3 nucleotides read TGTGCCAGTAGTTTCCTAGCGGGCACAGATACGCAGTATTTT. Combining the CDR3 with reference TRBV19 and TRBJ2-3 gives the whole variable domain DGGITQSPKYLFRKEGQNVTLSCEQNLNHDAMYWYRQDPGQGLRLIYYSQIVNDFQKGDIAEGYSVSREKKESFPLTVTSAQKNPTAFYLCASSFLAGTDTQYFGPGTRLTVL.

The V gene is TRBV7-6, the J gene TRBJ2-3; D uncertain. The CDR3 has 13 residues. The germline V and J ends were trimmed by 2 bases and 0 bases, with 3 bases remaining between them. The V gene's germline CDR1 is SGHVS and CDR2 FNYEAQ. DNA of the CDR3: TGTGCCAGCAGCTTATTCAGCACAGATACGCAGTATTTT. Translation: CASSLFSTDTQYF.

This clone was detected only once. V usage is TRBV10-3 and J usage is TRBJ2-3; 11 bases fit TRBD2. V lost 5 bases to trimming and J lost 2 bases; unmatched junction nucleotides: 6. The germline gives CDR1 ENHRY, CDR2 SYGVKD. The CDR3 contains 16 residues. This CDR3 is CAISTPLAGVTDTQYF. In DNA, the CDR3 is TGTGCCATCAGTACTCCACTAGCGGGGGTCACAGATACGCAGTATTTT.

The rearrangement links TRBV10-3 to TRBJ1-2; D is possibly TRBD1 (6 bases). Germline CDR1 reads ENHRY; CDR2 reads SYGVKD. The CDR3 extends over 14 amino acids. V shed 9 bases and J shed 0 bases, with 14 bases lying between them. CDR3 amino acids: CAIQQGTPNYGYTF. CDR3 in DNA: TGTGCCATTCAACAGGGAACCCCTAACTATGGCTACACCTTC.

The chain has TRBV3-1 (or the pseudogene TRBV3-2) and TRBJ2-7; D gene uncertain. The germline CDR1 and CDR2 sequences are LGHDT and YNNKEL (reference sequence). This CDR3 region has 14 residues. V lost 1 base to trimming and J lost 4 bases, with 11 bases between them. In DNA form, the CDR3 reads TGTGCCAGCAGCCAAGTGGGGTTAACGTACGAGCAGTACTTC. This translates into CASSQVGLTYEQYF.

This clone has a handful of counts. The V and J genes are TRBV7-3 and TRBJ2-7; 13 bases fit TRBD2. This CDR3 spans 16 amino acids. After removal of 11 bases from V and 2 bases from J, the junction contained 12 bases not matched to a gene. The germline V gene encodes CDR1 SGHTA and CDR2 FQGTGA. The CDR3 DNA reads TGTGCCTCTCGGCTGGGACTAGCGGGGAGTCCCTACGAGCAGTACGTC. It specifies CASRLGLAGSPYEQYV.

This clone was counted only a few times. The rearrangement uses TRBV19 and TRBJ2-5; D is perhaps TRBD1 or TRBD2 (5 bases each). Germline V lookup: CDR1 LNHDA, CDR2 SQIVND (reference sequence). The CDR3 has 15 residues. Trimming took 4 bases from V and 4 from J, leaving 16 bases between them. The CDR3 coding sequence is TGTGCCAGTAGTAGGGCCACAATTGGGGGAGAGACCCAGTACTTC. This gives the protein CASSRATIGGETQYF.

The chain has TRBV7-2 and TRBJ1-6; D unclear. Germline V gene sequence: CDR1 SGHTA, CDR2 FQGNSA. Trimming pared 3 bases from V and 9 bases from J, leaving 24 bases between. This CDR3 is built from 18 residues. The CDR3 loop reads CASSLRRSTLTLTSPLHF. In DNA, the CDR3 is TGTGCCAGCAGCTTGAGACGGAGCACCCTGACCCTTACTTCACCCCTCCACTTT.

This rearrangement joins TRBV19 to TRBJ1-2, with D tentatively TRBD1 (6 bases). This CDR3 has 13 residues. Germline CDR1 is LNHDA and CDR2 is SQIVND (reference sequence). V was pared by 5 bases and J by 4 bases, with 11 bases between. This CDR3 reads CASSRGGVYGYTF. CDR3 bases: TGTGCCAGTAGTCGTGGGGGCGTCTATGGCTACACCTTC.

The chain carries TRBV5-6 and TRBJ2-1, with D tentatively TRBD1 (6 bases). V was cut by 0 bases and J by 7 bases, with 8 bases left in between. The CDR3 is 13 amino acids. Germline V gene data show CDR1 as SGHDT and CDR2 as YYEEEE. CDR3 DNA: TGTGCCAGCAGCTTGGGGACAGCTAATGAGCAGTTCTTC. Its translation is CASSLGTANEQFF.

The chain recombines TRBV3-1 (or the pseudogene TRBV3-2) with TRBJ1-2; D is undetermined. Germline loops: CDR1 LGHDT, CDR2 YNNKEL (reference sequence). CDR3 length equals 15 residues. V was shortened by 3 bases and J by 1 base, with 12 bases between the two germline ends. The CDR3 DNA follows: TGTGCCAGCAGCCAGGGCAGCAACAATAACTATGGCTACACCTTC. It translates to CASSQGSNNNYGYTF.

The chain uses TRBV27 and TRBJ2-1; TRBD2 matches 12 bases. After removal of 4 bases from V and 0 bases from J, the junction contained 4 bases not matched to a gene. Germline CDR1 reads MNHEY; CDR2 reads SMNVEV (reference sequence). The CDR3 sequence is 17 residues long. CDR3 nucleotide sequence: TGTGCCAGCAGTTGGGCTAGCGGGGGGGCCTCCTACAATGAGCAGTTCTTC. The encoded protein is CASSWASGGASYNEQFF.

The chain joins TRBV2 to TRBJ1-5; TRBD1 might be the D (5 bases). This CDR3 spans 15 amino acids. In germline, CDR1 is SNHLY, CDR2 FYNNEI. V shed 8 bases and J shed 4 bases, with 18 bases lying between them. CDR3 residues: CASRDGTSLNQPQHF. Written as DNA, the CDR3 is TGTGCCAGCCGAGATGGGACGAGCCTGAATCAGCCCCAGCATTTT.